Listed below are T cell receptor beta chains from one sample, sequenced in a study of T cells in Graves' hyperthyroidism and ophthalmopathy. TCRdb processed the multiplex PCR reads anew with MiXCR; each CDR3 protein has one entry. Of 500,000 to 650,000 distinct CDR3 sequences in the sample, about 45% were seen once. The sequenced material came from peripheral blood or thyroid tissue (not recorded which). Every receptor here comes from an adult woman with Graves' disease, either hyperthyroidism or ophthalmopathy (not recorded which). The CDR3 runs from the conserved cysteine through the conserved F or W. The order of the fields is J gene, V gene, CDR3 length, clone size, D gene, CDR3 protein, CDR3 DNA. The D gene is left open where the match is weak. The size field is filled for only some rows; it gives once, few, many or a size class.

J: TRBJ2-2
V: TRBV20-1
length: 14
size: many
D: TRBD2
CDR3: CSARTSGSDGELFF
DNA: TGCAGTGCCCGGACTAGCGGGAGCGACGGGGAGCTGTTTTTT

J: TRBJ2-7
V: TRBV10-3
length: 14
size: NA
D: NA
CDR3: CATQASTGTYEQYF
DNA: TGTGCCACCCAAGCCTCCACAGGGACCTACGAGCAGTACTTC

J: TRBJ2-2
V: TRBV7-2
length: 15
size: once
D: NA
CDR3: CASTPGDIPHFELFF
DNA: TGTGCCAGCACCCCGGGGGACATTCCCCACTTTGAGCTGTTTTTT

J: TRBJ1-5
V: TRBV7-3
length: 14
size: NA
D: TRBD1
CDR3: CASSLDRGRQPQHF
DNA: TGTGCCAGCAGCTTGGACAGGGGTCGGCAGCCCCAGCATTTT

J: TRBJ1-6
V: TRBV25-1
length: 13
size: few
D: TRBD1
CDR3: CASIGTGPSPLHF
DNA: TGTGCCAGCATTGGGACAGGTCCCTCACCCCTCCACTTT

J: TRBJ1-1
V: TRBV29-1
length: 16
size: NA
D: NA
CDR3: CSPGGGNTWLDTEAFF
DNA: TGCAGCCCCGGGGGAGGAAACACCTGGTTGGACACTGAAGCTTTCTTT

J: TRBJ1-1
V: TRBV10-3
length: 14
size: once
D: NA
CDR3: CAINPGPSMTEAFF
DNA: TGTGCCATCAACCCAGGACCGAGCATGACTGAAGCTTTCTTT

J: TRBJ1-5
V: TRBV5-6
length: 13
size: NA
D: NA
CDR3: CASSLGPLQPQHF
DNA: TGTGCCAGCAGCTTGGGACCTCTGCAGCCCCAGCATTTT

J: TRBJ1-4
V: TRBV6-1
length: 15
size: many
D: NA
CDR3: CASSLSGTPFEKLFF
DNA: TGTGCCAGCAGCCTTTCAGGGACCCCATTTGAAAAACTGTTTTTT

J: TRBJ1-1
V: TRBV6-5
length: 15
size: NA
D: TRBD1
CDR3: CASRAGQTMNTEAFF
DNA: TGTGCCAGCAGGGCGGGACAGACTATGAACACTGAAGCTTTCTTT

J: TRBJ2-6
V: TRBV9
length: 17
size: NA
D: NA
CDR3: CASSPREEISGANVLTF
DNA: TGTGCCAGCAGCCCAAGGGAGGAGATCAGTGGGGCCAACGTCCTTACTTTC

J: TRBJ2-5
V: TRBV2
length: 11
size: once
D: NA
CDR3: CASPSRETQYF
DNA: TGTGCCAGCCCTTCTAGGGAGACCCAGTACTTC

J: TRBJ2-7
V: TRBV2
length: 12
size: many
D: TRBD1
CDR3: CATTNRGYEQYF
DNA: TGTGCCACCACTAACAGGGGATACGAGCAGTACTTC

J: TRBJ1-2
V: TRBV5-1
length: 14
size: many
D: TRBD1
CDR3: CASSTGQGLYGYTF
DNA: TGCGCCAGCAGCACCGGACAGGGACTCTATGGCTACACCTTC

J: TRBJ1-1
V: TRBV15
length: 15
size: NA
D: NA
CDR3: CATSRDRTEGAEAFF
DNA: TGTGCCACCAGCAGAGATCGGACAGAGGGAGCTGAAGCTTTCTTT

J: TRBJ2-5
V: TRBV11-2
length: 16
size: NA
D: TRBD1
CDR3: CASRDRRGQRRETQYF
DNA: TGTGCCAGCAGGGATCGAAGGGGGCAGCGTAGGGAGACCCAGTACTTC

J: TRBJ2-5
V: TRBV15
length: 15
size: NA
D: TRBD1
CDR3: CATSRQGVGKETQYF
DNA: TGTGCCACCAGCAGACAGGGGGTAGGGAAAGAGACCCAGTACTTC

J: TRBJ2-7
V: TRBV6-1
length: 14
size: NA
D: NA
CDR3: CASSGGTATYEQYF
DNA: TGTGCCAGCAGTGGAGGGACGGCCACCTACGAGCAGTACTTC

J: TRBJ2-7
V: TRBV20-1
length: 17
size: many
D: NA
CDR3: CSARDLALQGGVYEQYF
DNA: TGCAGTGCTAGAGATTTAGCTCTGCAGGGTGGTGTTTACGAGCAGTACTTC

J: TRBJ2-7
V: TRBV14
length: 11
size: many
D: NA
CDR3: CASSQGLEQYF
DNA: TGTGCCAGCAGCCAAGGACTCGAGCAGTACTTC

J: TRBJ1-2
V: TRBV20-1
length: 12
size: NA
D: NA
CDR3: CSALVGGSGNTF
DNA: TGCAGTGCTTTGGTAGGGGGATCTGGAAACACCTTC

J: TRBJ1-5
V: TRBV25-1
length: 12
size: few
D: NA
CDR3: CASSEGSQPQHF
DNA: TGTGCCAGCAGTGAAGGGAGTCAGCCCCAGCATTTT

J: TRBJ2-7
V: TRBV4-3
length: 15
size: NA
D: NA
CDR3: CASSQVVWGQYEQYF
DNA: TGCGCCAGCAGCCAGGTCGTCTGGGGGCAATACGAGCAGTACTTC

J: TRBJ2-5
V: TRBV7-6
length: 15
size: once
D: NA
CDR3: CASSSQASVQETQYF
DNA: TGTGCCAGCAGCTCTCAAGCTAGCGTCCAAGAGACCCAGTACTTC

J: TRBJ1-2
V: TRBV7-2
length: 16
size: NA
D: NA
CDR3: CASSRSSGISSDGYTF
DNA: TGTGCCAGCAGCCGGTCCTCAGGGATATCTAGCGATGGCTACACCTTC

J: TRBJ1-2
V: TRBV29-1
length: 11
size: NA
D: NA
CDR3: CSVGGTRGYTF
DNA: TGCAGCGTTGGGGGGACTCGTGGCTACACCTTC

J: TRBJ1-2
V: TRBV7-9
length: 15
size: few
D: NA
CDR3: CASRGATARNYGYTF
DNA: TGTGCCAGCAGGGGGGCGACAGCCCGGAACTATGGCTACACCTTC

J: TRBJ2-6
V: TRBV29-1
length: 14
size: few
D: NA
CDR3: CSVDRGSGANVLTF
DNA: TGCAGCGTTGATAGGGGTTCTGGGGCCAACGTCCTGACTTTC

J: TRBJ2-6
V: TRBV5-6
length: 16
size: NA
D: TRBD2
CDR3: CASSSTSGTGANVLTF
DNA: TGTGCCAGCAGCTCAACTAGCGGGACTGGGGCCAACGTCCTGACTTTC

J: TRBJ2-3
V: TRBV29-1
length: 14
size: few
D: NA
CDR3: CSVAGEGRMDTQYF
DNA: TGCAGCGTAGCCGGTGAGGGGAGGATGGATACGCAGTATTTT

J: TRBJ2-5
V: TRBV2
length: 12
size: many
D: TRBD2
CDR3: CASQRAGGTQYF
DNA: TGTGCCAGCCAGCGCGCGGGAGGGACCCAGTACTTC

J: TRBJ1-4
V: TRBV4-3
length: 16
size: NA
D: NA
CDR3: CASSQDVGEANEKLFF
DNA: TGCGCCAGCAGCCAAGATGTTGGGGAGGCTAATGAAAAACTGTTTTTT

J: TRBJ2-7
V: TRBV20-1
length: 15
size: once
D: NA
CDR3: CSARDGAGVTYEQYF
DNA: TGCAGTGCTAGAGATGGAGCCGGGGTTACCTACGAGCAGTACTTC

J: TRBJ2-5
V: TRBV7-2
length: 16
size: NA
D: NA
CDR3: CASSPSTGVGQETQYF
DNA: TGTGCCAGCAGCCCCTCCACGGGGGTAGGCCAAGAGACCCAGTACTTC

J: TRBJ1-2
V: TRBV7-8
length: 15
size: NA
D: NA
CDR3: CASSPRTAADYGYTF
DNA: TGTGCCAGCAGCCCTCGGACCGCCGCGGACTATGGCTACACCTTC

J: TRBJ2-7
V: TRBV5-1
length: 14
size: many
D: NA
CDR3: CASSDTTGTYEQYF
DNA: TGCGCCAGCAGCGATACCACAGGCACCTACGAGCAGTACTTC

J: TRBJ1-2
V: TRBV20-1
length: 9
size: NA
D: NA
CDR3: CSPPGDYTF
DNA: TGCAGCCCCCCCGGTGACTACACCTTC

J: TRBJ2-7
V: TRBV7-2
length: 14
size: NA
D: NA
CDR3: CASSSNRNAYEQYF
DNA: TGTGCCAGCAGCTCAAACCGAAATGCCTACGAGCAGTACTTC

J: TRBJ1-6
V: TRBV20-1
length: 16
size: many
D: TRBD1
CDR3: CSAREGTEFYNSPLHF
DNA: TGCAGTGCTAGAGAGGGGACAGAATTCTATAATTCACCCCTCCACTTT

J: TRBJ1-3
V: TRBV20-1
length: 11
size: many
D: NA
CDR3: CSAPDGNTIYF
DNA: TGCAGTGCTCCCGATGGAAACACCATATATTTT

J: TRBJ1-4
V: TRBV10-3
length: 15
size: many
D: TRBD1
CDR3: CAISDQGAGNEKLFF
DNA: TGTGCCATCAGTGACCAGGGGGCCGGTAATGAAAAACTGTTTTTT

J: TRBJ2-7
V: TRBV24-1
length: 14
size: few
D: NA
CDR3: CATSDVDKASEQYF
DNA: TGTGCCACCAGTGATGTAGATAAGGCAAGCGAGCAGTACTTC

J: TRBJ2-5
V: TRBV29-1
length: 11
size: NA
D: NA
CDR3: CSATDQETQYF
DNA: TGCAGCGCGACAGATCAAGAGACCCAGTACTTC

J: TRBJ2-7
V: TRBV20-1
length: 14
size: NA
D: NA
CDR3: CSARAGVLPYEQYF
DNA: TGCAGTGCTAGAGCAGGGGTGTTGCCCTACGAGCAGTACTTC

J: TRBJ2-1
V: TRBV29-1
length: 14
size: NA
D: NA
CDR3: CSVDSPATYNEQFF
DNA: TGCAGCGTTGATTCGCCAGCCACATACAATGAGCAGTTCTTC

J: TRBJ2-5
V: TRBV3-1
length: 20
size: few
D: TRBD2
CDR3: CASSQDWAGLAGGRGKTQYF
DNA: TGTGCCAGCAGCCAAGACTGGGCGGGGCTAGCGGGAGGGAGGGGCAAGACCCAGTACTTC

J: TRBJ2-5
V: TRBV7-6
length: 13
size: NA
D: NA
CDR3: CASSLGVLETQYF
DNA: TGTGCCAGCAGCTTAGGAGTCTTGGAGACCCAGTACTTC

J: TRBJ1-2
V: TRBV29-1
length: 14
size: NA
D: TRBD1
CDR3: CSVRTGERHYGYTF
DNA: TGCAGCGTACGAACAGGGGAGAGGCACTATGGCTACACCTTC

J: TRBJ1-5
V: TRBV29-1
length: 12
size: many
D: NA
CDR3: CSVVGGHQPQHF
DNA: TGCAGCGTCGTGGGGGGTCATCAGCCCCAGCATTTT

J: TRBJ2-7
V: TRBV7-2
length: 17
size: many
D: TRBD2
CDR3: CASSLAGSGRPAYEQYF
DNA: TGTGCCAGCAGCTTAGCAGGAAGCGGGAGGCCCGCCTACGAGCAGTACTTC

J: TRBJ2-7
V: TRBV7-3
length: 14
size: NA
D: NA
CDR3: CASSLRGRFYEQYF
DNA: TGTGCCAGCAGCTTAAGAGGGAGGTTTTACGAGCAGTACTTC

J: TRBJ2-5
V: TRBV19
length: 13
size: NA
D: TRBD1
CDR3: CASAGGQDGTQYF
DNA: TGTGCCAGTGCAGGGGGCCAAGATGGGACCCAGTACTTC

J: TRBJ1-5
V: TRBV7-9
length: 16
size: NA
D: NA
CDR3: CASSSPERRTNQPQHF
DNA: TGTGCCAGCAGCTCCCCGGAGAGGAGAACCAATCAGCCCCAGCATTTT

J: TRBJ2-6
V: TRBV20-1
length: 14
size: NA
D: TRBD1
CDR3: CSARGGQGAYVLTF
DNA: TGCAGTGCCCGAGGGGGGCAGGGGGCCTACGTCCTGACTTTC

J: TRBJ1-5
V: TRBV20-1
length: 15
size: few
D: NA
CDR3: CSASPDRGYNQPQHF
DNA: TGCAGTGCTTCCCCGGACAGAGGCTACAATCAGCCCCAGCATTTT

J: TRBJ1-2
V: TRBV20-1
length: 12
size: many
D: NA
CDR3: CSASPENYGYTF
DNA: TGCAGTGCTAGCCCAGAGAACTATGGCTACACCTTC